The 21 T cell receptor beta chains given below trace back to one sample, sequenced in a study of human T cells and chemical hapten exposure. Time point defined: patch test 2, 6 weeks after DPC sensitization. Treatment given: therapeutic diphenylcyclopropenone sensitization with weekly scalp DPC. MiXCR, applied by TCRdb to the RACE reads, yields one record per CDR3 protein. The sample comprises roughly 94,000 distinct CDR3 sequences, roughly a tenth of which are singletons, and about 2% rests with the top ten. The specimen was whole blood, collected in connection with sensitization to the hapten diphenylcyclopropenone (DPC). Source of these receptors: a woman aged 40 to 50 with alopecia areata. Some clones in this sample may be carry-over from other donors' samples.

This clonotype showed up many times. The chain has TRBV7-8 and TRBJ2-3, with TRBD2 as a possible D gene (5 bases). Germline V gene lookup returns CDR1 SGHVS and CDR2 FQNEAQ. The CDR3 is 14 amino acids. CDR3 in DNA: TGTGCAACCGACCGGGGAGAATACGCAGATACGCAGTATTTT. Translated, it gives CATDRGEYADTQYF.

This clonotype was seen many times. The chain joins TRBV12-5 to TRBJ1-1; no clear D. Germline V CDR1 and CDR2: LGHNT, FRNRAP. This CDR3 is built from 11 residues. The ends were cut back, 3 bases at V and 6 bases at J, with 5 bases in the middle. The CDR3 DNA follows: TGTGCTAGTGGTTTCGGTCCTGAAGCTTTCTTT. Its translation is CASGFGPEAFF.

This clonotype was picked up many times. The chain uses TRBV18 and TRBJ2-1, with 7 bases aligning to TRBD2. With 3 bases clipped from V and 2 bases from J, the junction kept 7 bases outside the gene matches. Per the germline V gene, CDR1 is KGHSH and CDR2 is LQKENI. This CDR3 contains 16 residues. CDR3 bases: TGTGCCAGCTCACCGCTAACTAGCGTGACCTACAATGAGCAGTTCTTC. Its translation is CASSPLTSVTYNEQFF.

This clonotype was found many times. CDR3 sequence: CASSFHRDSPLHF. The CDR3 DNA is TGTGCCAGCAGCTTCCACAGGGATTCACCCCTCCACTTT. The rearrangement uses TRBV7-3 and TRBJ1-6; possible D gene TRBD1, 6 bases. Germline V gene lookup returns CDR1 SGHTA and CDR2 FQGTGA. V was cut by 3 bases and J by 8 bases, with 8 bases left in between. The CDR3 totals 13 residues.

This clonotype was seen a few times. This chain joins TRBV24-1 and TRBJ1-1; 7 bases map to TRBD1. Trimming took 5 bases from V and 3 from J; bases not matched to a gene: 5. The V gene's germline CDR1 is KGHDR and CDR2 SFDVKD. The CDR3 contains 14 residues. The DNA of the CDR3 is TGTGCCACCAGTGGGGAGCAGGGGGACACTGAAGCTTTCTTT. This sequence encodes CATSGEQGDTEAFF.

The sample holds many counts of this clonotype. V usage is TRBV20-1 and J usage is TRBJ2-3; D is ambiguous. Trimming removed 1 base at V and 7 bases at J, with 18 bases between. CDR1 DFQATT and CDR2 SNEGSKA come from the germline V gene (reference sequence). CDR3 length: 15 amino acids. CDR3 nucleotides: TGCAGTGCTAGAGTTGGCGCGACCCGCTATCATACGCAGTATTTT. It translates to CSARVGATRYHTQYF.

The table lists this clonotype with a few counts. This chain uses TRBV28 with TRBJ1-5; a weak D match, TRBD1 (5 bases). With 2 bases removed from V and 6 bases from J, the gap between germline ends came to 8 bases. Per germline, CDR1 MDHEN and CDR2 SYDVKM. The CDR3 is 13 amino acids. CDR3 amino acids: CASSLGGSQPQHF. CDR3 nucleotide sequence: TGTGCCAGCAGTTTAGGGGGATCTCAGCCCCAGCATTTT.

This clonotype showed up many times. The J gene is TRBJ2-1, the V gene TRBV7-9; D remains ambiguous. Between the trimmed V and J ends, which lost 2 bases and 4 bases, there was a span of 18 bases. Germline values: CDR1 SEHNR, CDR2 FQNEAQ (reference sequence). This CDR3 comprises 17 residues. CDR3 sequence reads: CASSLSNRVNPYNEQFF. The CDR3 DNA reads as TGTGCCAGCAGCTTAAGTAATAGGGTGAATCCATACAATGAGCAGTTCTTC.

In this sample, this clonotype turned up many times. The chain's CDR3 is CSAARGYNEQFF. Written as DNA, the CDR3 is TGCAGTGCTGCCCGGGGCTACAATGAGCAGTTCTTC. The chain uses TRBV20-1 and TRBJ2-1; TRBD2 might be the D (5 bases). The CDR3 has 12 residues. Trimming shortened V by 5 bases and J by 3 bases, and 8 bases separated the two germline ends. Germline CDR1 is DFQATT and CDR2 is SNEGSKA (reference sequence).

This clonotype was picked up a small number of times. The chain combines TRBV7-3 with TRBJ2-2, with D possibly TRBD1 on 5 matching bases. The CDR3 runs 14 residues. Trimming pared 4 bases from V and 6 bases from J, leaving 12 bases between. CDR1 and CDR2 (germline): SGHTA, FQGTGA. CDR3 sequence: CASSYQGRAGELFF. The CDR3 DNA follows: TGTGCCAGCAGCTACCAGGGAAGGGCCGGGGAGCTGTTTTTT.

The gene calls are TRBV19 and TRBJ1-2; TRBD1 is a possible D gene (5 bases). V lost 8 bases, J lost 8 bases, and 21 bases lay in between. This CDR3 has 14 amino acids. Germline V gene sequence: CDR1 LNHDA, CDR2 SQIVND (reference sequence). This chain's CDR3 is CASGAEQNRGGYTF. DNA of the CDR3: TGTGCCAGTGGGGCGGAACAAAACCGGGGAGGCTACACCTTC.

Note on this clonotype: One junction end does not reproduce the germline sequence, and a read error may be involved. J is TRBJ2-7 and V is TRBV11-2; 7 nucleotides line up with TRBD1. The germline V gene encodes CDR1 SGHAT and CDR2 FQNNGV. The CDR3 has 13 amino acids. CDR3 sequence (DNA): TGTGCCAGCAGCCCACAGGGGTCTTACGGGCAGTACTTC. It encodes CASSPQGSYGQYF.

The chain recombines TRBV7-2 with TRBJ2-3; 9 bases are a match to TRBD2. This CDR3 is 17 amino acids long. Germline CDR1 SGHTA, CDR2 FQGNSA. With 0 bases clipped from V and 6 bases from J, the junction kept 10 bases outside the gene matches. This CDR3 is CASSLALAGGPADTQYF. CDR3 in DNA: TGTGCCAGCAGCTTAGCGCTTGCGGGAGGGCCGGCGGATACGCAGTATTTT.

This clonotype was counted at least ten times. The genes are TRBV6-2 or TRBV6-3 and TRBJ1-2; 10 bases map to TRBD1. The length of the CDR3 is 13 residues. The germline V gene encodes CDR1 MNHEY and CDR2 SVGEGT. V lost 5 bases and J lost 7; bases outside the gene matches: 4. CDR3 protein: CASSLTGGRGYTF. The CDR3 coding sequence is TGTGCCAGCAGTCTGACAGGGGGCCGTGGCTACACCTTC.

This clonotype was observed many times. The chain combines TRBV7-9 with TRBJ2-2; D unclear. The CDR3 consists of 14 residues. Trimming left V 8 bases short and J 2 bases short, with 12 bases between. CDR1 and CDR2 from the germline V gene are SEHNR and FQNEAQ (reference sequence). The CDR3, as DNA: TGTGCCAGCTCGGACCCCGCTAACACCGGGGAGCTGTTTTTT. This codes for CASSDPANTGELFF.

About this clonotype itself: This sequence may be a read error, since a much larger clone differs from it by one base. This chain links TRBV20-1 with TRBJ2-7; the D call may be TRBD1 or TRBD2 (5 bases each). The CDR3 has 16 residues. Germline V gene sequence: CDR1 DFQATT, CDR2 SNEGSKA (reference sequence). In nucleotides, the CDR3 is TGCAGTGCTACCGGGACGGCGAGTCCCCTAATGTACGAGCGGTACTTC. Its protein product is CSATGTASPLMYERYF.

The chain has TRBV28 and TRBJ2-1; no clear D. The CDR3 is 11 residues long. Germline CDR1 MDHEN, CDR2 SYDVKM. Trimming shortened V by 7 bases and J by 6 bases, and 7 bases separated the two germline ends. CDR3: CASTGGNEQFF. The CDR3 DNA follows: TGTGCCAGCACAGGTGGCAATGAGCAGTTCTTC. Supplemented by reference TRBV28 and TRBJ2-1, the full variable domain reads DVKVTQSSRYLVKRTGEKVFLECVQDMDHENMFWYRQDPGLGLRLIYFSYDVKMKEKGDIPEGYSVSREKKERFSLILESASTNQTSMYLCASTGGNEQFFGPGTRLTVL.

In its sample, this clonotype was seen many times. The gene calls are TRBV20-1 and TRBJ1-5, with D possibly being TRBD1 (6 bases). CDR3 length: 16 amino acids. Trimming shortened V by 1 base and J by 4 bases, and 17 bases separated the two germline ends. CDR1 is DFQATT and CDR2 is SNEGSKA in the germline V gene (reference sequence). This CDR3 reads CSARGTIKGGNQPQHF. In DNA form, the CDR3 reads TGCAGTGCTAGAGGAACTATTAAAGGGGGGAATCAGCCCCAGCATTTT.

This clonotype has at least ten counts. This chain uses TRBV11-2 with TRBJ2-3; 12 positions match TRBD2. The J segment lost 7 bases and the V segment lost 4 bases, leaving 3 bases of the junction unmatched. Germline CDR1 is SGHAT and CDR2 is FQNNGV. The CDR3 spans 14 residues. The CDR3 DNA sequence: TGTGCCAGCAGCTCGACTAGCGGGAGATATACGCAGTATTTT. This codes for CASSSTSGRYTQYF.

There are many counts of this clonotype. The V and J genes are TRBV20-1 and TRBJ1-2; D ambiguous. Looked up from germline, CDR1 is DFQATT and CDR2 is SNEGSKA (reference sequence). V shed 1 base and J shed 1 base, with 10 bases lying between them. CDR3 length equals 14 residues. This CDR3 reads CSARVRENNYGYTF. The DNA of the CDR3 is TGCAGTGCTAGAGTAAGGGAAAATAACTATGGCTACACCTTC.

This clonotype was picked up a small number of times. The V call is TRBV6-5, the J call TRBJ1-3; D may be TRBD1 (6 bases). The CDR3 spans 15 residues. CDR1 and CDR2 (germline): MNHEY, SVGAGI. V was pared by 5 bases and J by 3 bases, with 14 bases between. The CDR3 protein is CASSTSTGFGNTIYF. In DNA form, the CDR3 reads TGTGCCAGCAGTACAAGTACAGGGTTTGGAAACACCATATATTTT.